Listed below are T cell receptor beta chains from one sample, sequenced in a study of cytomegalovirus exposure and HLA in healthy donors. The method was immunoSEQ multiplex PCR; TCRdb's version includes in-frame clones alone and lacks a portion of them. The sample carries approximately 110,000 clones, around 82% recorded once. Sequencing input: PBMCs. All receptors derive from a woman aged 25-40 years in good health and CMV-seropositive. Each CDR3 is given with its conserved first and last residue. The order of the fields is D gene, V gene, clone size, J gene, CDR3 protein, CDR3 DNA. A D gene is named only where the DNA matches it firmly. Clone size appears in some rows only: once, few, many, or a class for an expanded clone.

.	TRBV27	.	TRBJ1-1	CASIEQVNTEAFF	TGTGCCAGCATCGAACAGGTTAACACTGAAGCTTTCTTT
TRBD1	TRBV4-1	.	TRBJ1-2	CASSPRGQSYGYTF	TGCGCCAGCAGCCCAAGGGGACAGTCCTATGGCTACACCTTC
.	TRBV18	.	TRBJ2-6	CASSPAGIISGANVLTF	TGTGCCAGCTCCCCGGCAGGGATAATCTCTGGGGCCAACGTCCTGACTTTC
.	TRBV6-1	.	TRBJ1-1	CASSDRAPPEAFF	TGTGCCAGCAGTGACAGGGCGCCGCCTGAAGCTTTCTTT
TRBD2	TRBV29-1	.	TRBJ2-7	CSASGTSGSWYEQYF	TGCAGCGCCTCCGGGACTAGCGGTTCTTGGTACGAGCAGTACTTC
.	TRBV5-4	.	TRBJ2-1	CASTLTMSGNNEQFF	TGTGCCAGCACCCTTACCATGTCAGGAAACAATGAGCAGTTCTTC
TRBD1	TRBV6-1	.	TRBJ1-5	CASSGSGDRGRGQPQHF	TGTGCCAGCAGTGGATCCGGGGACAGGGGGCGAGGGCAGCCCCAGCATTTT
TRBD1	TRBV27	.	TRBJ1-6	CATTGQGNNSPLHF	TGTGCCACCACCGGACAGGGGAATAATTCACCCCTCCACTTT
.	TRBV10-3	.	TRBJ2-5	CATRTDQETQYF	TGTGCCACGAGGACAGACCAAGAGACCCAGTACTTC
.	TRBV4-1	.	TRBJ2-7	CASSQVDLLYYSYEQYF	TGCGCCAGCAGCCAAGTCGACTTGCTATATTACTCCTACGAGCAGTACTTC
.	TRBV4-1	few	TRBJ1-2	CASSQAGPGGYTF	TGCGCCAGCAGCCAAGCAGGGCCAGGGGGCTACACCTTC
.	TRBV21-1	.	TRBJ2-6	CASSPQADRWSRANVLTF	TGTGCCAGCAGCCCCCAGGCGGACAGGTGGTCTCGGGCCAACGTCCTGACTTTC
.	TRBV2	.	TRBJ1-2	CASNTYGYTF	TGTGCCAGCAACACATATGGCTACACCTTC
TRBD1	TRBV5-6	.	TRBJ1-1	CASRTGTANTEAFF	TGTGCCAGCAGGACCGGGACAGCGAACACTGAAGCTTTCTTT
.	TRBV13	.	TRBJ2-3	CASRKGGSDTQYF	TGTGCCAGCAGGAAAGGCGGGTCAGATACGCAGTATTTT
TRBD2	TRBV4-2	.	TRBJ2-7	CASSQGTSGVYEQYF	TGTGCCAGCAGCCAAGGGACTAGCGGGGTCTACGAGCAGTACTTC
TRBD2	TRBV6-5	.	TRBJ2-3	CASRGLAGTDTQYF	TGTGCCAGCCGGGGACTAGCGGGCACAGATACGCAGTATTTT
TRBD2	TRBV9	.	TRBJ2-7	CASSVGTSGEIYEQYF	TGTGCCAGCAGCGTAGGGACTAGCGGGGAAATCTACGAGCAGTACTTC
.	TRBV10-3	.	TRBJ1-5	CAISPDGVNQPQHF	TGTGCCATCAGTCCGGACGGGGTCAATCAGCCCCAGCATTTT
TRBD2	TRBV19	.	TRBJ2-1	CASGRDEQFF	TGTGCTAGCGGGAGGGATGAGCAGTTCTTC
TRBD1	TRBV19	.	TRBJ1-4	CASSTTGLDEKLFF	TGTGCCAGTAGTACGACAGGGCTTGATGAAAAACTGTTTTTT
TRBD2	TRBV11-3	.	TRBJ2-1	CASSLAPGLAAFNEQFF	TGTGCCAGCAGCTTAGCCCCAGGACTAGCGGCATTCAATGAGCAGTTCTTC
TRBD2	TRBV18	.	TRBJ2-1	CASHIRRTSGRNEQFF	TGTGCCAGCCACATCAGAAGGACTAGCGGGAGGAATGAGCAGTTCTTC